Listed here are 20 T cell receptor beta chains from one sample, sequenced in a study of T cell clones after liver transplantation. Sequenced by immunoSEQ multiplex PCR; TCRdb stores in-frame clones only, minus some. The table includes some 13,000 clones, roughly 69% detected once. This sample comprised CD8+ T cells from blood, obtained at the 22-month timepoint. The source is a human patient who received a liver transplant. The graft donor may account for some of the T cells.

This sequence joins TRBV5-1 and TRBJ2-1; possibly TRBD1 for D (6 bases). CDR1 and CDR2 from the germline V gene are SGHRS and YFSETQ. The CDR3 consists of 15 residues. V was trimmed by 7 bases and J by 0 bases, leaving 14 bases between them. The CDR3 loop reads CASATGTSSYNEQFF. Written as DNA, the CDR3 is TGCGCCAGCGCTACCGGGACAAGCTCCTACAATGAGCAGTTCTTC.

This chain uses TRBV7-9 with TRBJ1-5; 8 nucleotides agree with TRBD1. The trim removed 5 bases at V and 5 bases at J, leaving 5 bases unmatched. Germline-derived CDR1 and CDR2 are SEHNR and FQNEAQ (reference sequence). The CDR3 totals 14 residues. The CDR3 sequence: CASSQDREDQPQHF. DNA of the CDR3: TGTGCCAGCAGCCAGGACAGGGAGGATCAGCCCCAGCATTTT.

By sample fraction, this clone is medium-sized. The chain links TRBV7-9 to TRBJ2-3, with D hard to call. V gave up 1 base and J gave up 2 bases, with 7 bases separating them. The length of the CDR3 is 14 residues. Looked up from germline, CDR1 is SEHNR and CDR2 is FQNEAQ (reference sequence). This CDR3 reads CASSLVVVTDTQYF. CDR3 nucleotide sequence: TGTGCCAGCAGCTTAGTGGTAGTCACAGATACGCAGTATTTT.

The rearrangement joins TRBV11-2 to TRBJ2-1; D may be TRBD1 (6 bases). The CDR3 sequence is 12 residues long. V was clipped by 1 base and J by 10 bases, with 8 bases between them. Germline CDR1 SGHAT, CDR2 FQNNGV. CDR3 sequence reads: CASSLGTDEQFF. The CDR3, as DNA: TGTGCCAGCAGCTTAGGGACAGACGAGCAGTTCTTC.

The chain has TRBV12-5 and TRBJ2-1; possible D gene TRBD1, 5 bases. Trimming took 7 bases from V and 6 from J, leaving 16 bases between them. This CDR3 has 14 residues. Germline V gives CDR1 LGHNT, CDR2 FRNRAP. The CDR3 nucleotides read TGTGCTAGTGAACACCAGGGTCTGAGCAATGAGCAGTTCTTC. Protein sequence: CASEHQGLSNEQFF.

V gene TRBV12-5 combines with J gene TRBJ1-6; a possible D gene is TRBD1 (6 bases). V lost 1 base and J 5 bases, leaving 12 bases between the germline ends. Per germline, CDR1 LGHNT and CDR2 FRNRAP. CDR3 size: 16 residues. CDR3 region: CASGLDRKGDNSPLHF. CDR3 nucleotide sequence: TGTGCTAGTGGTTTGGACAGGAAGGGGGATAATTCACCCCTCCACTTT.

V gene TRBV6-5 combines with J gene TRBJ2-7; TRBD2 aligns across 7 bases. Losses at the gene ends were 7 bases for V and 7 bases for J; bases not matched to a gene: 7. This CDR3 spans 12 amino acids. CDR1 and CDR2 (germline): MNHEY, SVGAGI. Here the CDR3 reads CASTSSGREQYF. Here the CDR3 DNA reads TGTGCCAGCACGTCTAGCGGTCGGGAGCAGTACTTC.

J is TRBJ2-1 and V is TRBV6-6, with a possible D match to TRBD2 (6 bases). In germline, CDR1 is MNHNY, CDR2 SVGAGI (reference sequence). The CDR3 runs 15 residues. V gave up 4 bases and J gave up 4 bases, with 14 bases separating them. The CDR3 region has the DNA TGTGCCAGCAGTTTCCGGGACTGGGGATACAATGAGCAGTTCTTC. Its translation is CASSFRDWGYNEQFF.

This chain connects TRBV19 to TRBJ1-1; D unclear. Trimming removed 5 bases at V and 5 bases at J, with 9 bases between. The germline gives CDR1 LNHDA, CDR2 SQIVND (reference sequence). This CDR3 comprises 12 residues. For the CDR3, the DNA is TGTGCCAGTAGTGTAGGTTTTACTGAAGCTTTCTTT. It yields the protein CASSVGFTEAFF.

This chain connects TRBV27 to TRBJ2-3, with a weak D call TRBD2 (7 bases). This CDR3 region has 18 residues. CDR1 and CDR2 (germline): MNHEY, SMNVEV (reference sequence). With 4 bases removed from V and 4 bases from J, the gap between germline ends came to 24 bases. The CDR3 nucleotides read TGTGCCAGCAGTTCTCTATCTCAGAGCGGCGGGGGCTCAGATACGCAGTATTTT. Its translation is CASSSLSQSGGGSDTQYF.

V and J are TRBV9 and TRBJ1-4, with D tentatively TRBD1 (6 bases). Germline lookup yields CDR1 SGDLS and CDR2 YYNGEE. The length of the CDR3 is 12 residues. Trimming took 10 bases from V and 12 from J, leaving 19 bases between them. The CDR3 sequence: CAPTGSKGELFF. CDR3 DNA: TGTGCCCCCACGGGTTCCAAGGGGGAACTGTTTTTT.

The rearrangement links TRBV7-9 to TRBJ2-7, with no clear D. The CDR3 totals 12 residues. Trimming left V 5 bases short and J 6 bases short, with 11 bases between. Germline values: CDR1 SEHNR, CDR2 FQNEAQ (reference sequence). The CDR3 is CASSAARSEQYF. CDR3 bases: TGTGCCAGCAGCGCCGCCCGATCCGAGCAGTACTTC. The full variable domain, completed using reference TRBV7-9 and TRBJ2-7, is DTGVSQNPRHKITKRGQNVTFRCDPISEHNRLYWYRQTLGQGPEFLTYFQNEAQLEKSRLLSDRFSAERPKGSFSTLEIQRTEQGDSAMYLCASSAARSEQYFGPGTRLTVT.

As regards this clone: A far larger clone differs by one base, so this is likely a read error. The chain uses TRBV5-7 and TRBJ2-7, with TRBD2 matching over 7 bases. TRBV5-7 has ORF status, its function being uncertain. This CDR3 has 14 residues. The trim removed 4 bases at V and 3 bases at J, leaving 7 bases unmatched. The CDR3 is CASSIGTTYYEQYF. CDR3 nucleotide sequence: TGTGCCAGCAGCATCGGGACTACTTACTACGAGCAGTACTTC.

This chain links TRBV7-3 with TRBJ2-1; 8 nucleotides agree with TRBD2. Looked up from germline, CDR1 is SGHTA and CDR2 is FQGTGA. This CDR3 has 17 amino acids. With 4 bases clipped from V and 0 bases from J, the junction kept 8 bases outside the gene matches. The CDR3 sequence: CASSSSTSASSYNEQFF. CDR3 DNA: TGTGCCAGCAGCTCCTCGACTAGCGCTAGCTCCTACAATGAGCAGTTCTTC.

This clone was observed a handful of times. The rearrangement links TRBV11-2 to TRBJ2-5, with 10 bases fitting TRBD2. This CDR3 region has 15 residues. Per germline, CDR1 SGHAT and CDR2 FQNNGV. Trimming at V came to 5 bases and at J to 5 bases, leaving 8 bases not matched to a gene. CDR3 DNA: TGTGCCAGCAGCCAAAAGCGGGGGGGATACGAGACCCAGTACTTC. Its protein product is CASSQKRGGYETQYF. Based on the CDR3 plus reference TRBV11-2 and TRBJ2-5, the full variable domain is EAGVAQSPRYKIIEKRQSVAFWCNPISGHATLYWYQQILGQGPKLLIQFQNNGVVDDSQLPKDRFSAERLKGVDSTLKIQPAKLEDSAVYLCASSQKRGGYETQYFGPGTRLLVL.

This clone is labeled medium-sized. The chain links TRBV7-7 to TRBJ2-5; 8 bases agree with TRBD1. Germline CDR1 and CDR2: SSHAT and FNYEAQ (reference sequence). Trimming cost V 3 bases and J 1 base; bases outside gene matches: 7. CDR3 length: 16 residues. The CDR3 nucleotides are TGTGCCAGCAGCTTTAGTCCCGGGACAGGCCAAGAGACCCAGTACTTC. Translation gives CASSFSPGTGQETQYF.

The chain is built from TRBV27 and TRBJ2-2, with TRBD1 as a possible D gene (5 bases). Looked up from germline, CDR1 is MNHEY and CDR2 is SMNVEV (reference sequence). The CDR3 sequence is 15 residues long. Trimming removed 3 bases at V and 1 base at J, with 9 bases between. The CDR3 region is CASSLGQMNTGELFF. DNA for the CDR3: TGTGCCAGCAGTTTGGGGCAGATGAACACCGGGGAGCTGTTTTTT.

V and J are TRBV2 and TRBJ2-2; D unresolved. This CDR3 is 15 amino acids long. Germline CDR1 reads SNHLY; CDR2 reads FYNNEI. V shed 3 bases and J shed 3 bases, with 11 bases lying between them. This CDR3 reads CASSEPRGDTGELFF. As DNA, the CDR3 is TGTGCCAGCAGTGAGCCCCGTGGGGACACCGGGGAGCTGTTTTTT.

The rearrangement joins TRBV7-2 to TRBJ1-1, with 10 bases lining up with TRBD1. In germline, CDR1 is SGHTA, CDR2 FQGNSA. J gave up 1 base and V 4 bases, and 12 bases lay outside the gene matches. This CDR3 is built from 18 residues. CDR3 bases: TGTGCCAGCAGCTGGGGCCGGGACAGGGGTCACGCGAACACTGAAGCTTTCTTT. As protein: CASSWGRDRGHANTEAFF.

J is TRBJ1-2 and V is TRBV5-4, with D perhaps TRBD1 (5 bases). From germline, CDR1 is SGHNT and CDR2 YYREEE (reference sequence). There are 13 residues in the CDR3. Trimming cost V 6 bases and J 10 bases, with 19 bases left between them. The CDR3 bases are TGTGCCAGCACCTCGGGGGAGAGGAAGGACTACACCTTC. Amino acid sequence: CASTSGERKDYTF.